This T cell receptor beta chain was profiled in a study of cytomegalovirus exposure and HLA in healthy donors. Study-wide background: Earlier, 100 million or so unique TCR beta sequences were recovered from approximately 200 million T cells by an analysis. General study findings and limits: Analysis performed later found more than 15,000 TCR beta sequences associated with HLA alleles at 0.05 false discovery rate. In a later analysis, an Asian-associated ancestry cluster reportedly showed fewer N-insertions than the roughly 700-donor mean. Reported findings show TCR beta sequences accurately forecast HLA-A and HLA-B alleles in most subjects.

The CDR3 totals 13 residues. The germline CDR1 and CDR2 sequences are SGHNT and YENEEA. V lost 8 bases to trimming and J lost 2 bases, with 9 bases between them. As to this clone: Its specificity is unknown.

PCR primers comprised 60 Vbeta and 13 Jbeta primers. Profiling relied on immunoSEQ multiplex PCR, and the TCRdb table lists in-frame clones only, not all of them. The sample gives some 180,000 clones, 10% to 15% of which show up once; about 8% is in the top ten. Sequenced sample: PBMCs. The chain combines TRBV11-3 with TRBJ2-2; D gene unclear. The sequence was obtained from a man aged 45-65 years in good health and CMV-seropositive. CDR3 DNA sequence: TGTGCCAGCTACTATAGTAACACCGGGGAGCTGTTTTTT. It encodes CASYYSNTGELFF.